The present T cell receptor (beta chain) was sequenced within a study of T cell changes during pregnancy in multiple sclerosis (dated by TCRdb to the late 2010s). A note on the overall study: Changes in the T cell repertoire over the course of pregnancy were examined in this study in women with multiple sclerosis.

A remark on this clone: The antigen it binds to is not known. Within one base of it there is no much larger clone, and no base qualities were kept.

Libraries were constructed by the immunoSEQ multiplex PCR assay. This immuneACCESS table, as held by TCRdb, lists in-frame sequences with V and J called but not all clones. Of the missing ones, under half trace to an unresolved V gene in checked studies; the others have no known cause. Within this sample are more than 80,000 clones, with under 95% of them counted one time only. The ten largest clones take up approximately 1.5% of the sample. Its CDR3 holds 18 amino acids, cysteine through phenylalanine. Only the CDR3 portion is preserved as DNA: 54 bases, with reading frame beginning at the first base. In the germline V gene, CDR1 corresponds to SGHDN and CDR2 to FVKESK. The V end gives up 3 bases and the J end 0 bases, leaving 10 bases in the junction not matched to a gene.

The sequences come from peripheral blood, collected before pregnancy. Recombination joined TRBV14 with TRBJ2-3; TRBD1 aligns with 9 central bases. The receptor was isolated from a female donor with multiple sclerosis, enrolled in a pregnancy study. The CDR3 has the sequence CASSQPGTGFPSTDTQYF. At the DNA level, the sequence is TGTGCCAGCAGCCAGCCCGGGACAGGGTTCCCTAGCACAGATACGCAGTATTTT.